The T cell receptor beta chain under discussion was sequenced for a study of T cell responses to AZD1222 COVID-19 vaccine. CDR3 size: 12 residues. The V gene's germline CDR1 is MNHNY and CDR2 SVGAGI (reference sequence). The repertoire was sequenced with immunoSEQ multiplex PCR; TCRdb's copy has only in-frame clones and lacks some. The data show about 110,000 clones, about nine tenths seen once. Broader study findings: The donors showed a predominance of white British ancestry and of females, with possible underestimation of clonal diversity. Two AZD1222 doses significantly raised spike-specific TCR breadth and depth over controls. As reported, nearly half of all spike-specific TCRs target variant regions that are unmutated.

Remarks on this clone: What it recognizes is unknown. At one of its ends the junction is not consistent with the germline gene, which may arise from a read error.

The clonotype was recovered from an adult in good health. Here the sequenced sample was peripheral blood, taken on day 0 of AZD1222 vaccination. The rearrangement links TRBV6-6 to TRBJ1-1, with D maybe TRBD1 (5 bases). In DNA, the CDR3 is TGTGCCAGCAGCCTAGGTTCCACAGGACTTATCTTT. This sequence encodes CASSLGSTGLIF.